This T cell receptor (beta chain) was sequenced in a study of blood T cells in healthy people across ages. Russia was home to the donors, healthy Caucasian individuals aged roughly 6 to 90. The authors isolated at least 6.5 million PBMCs per sample. Germline values: CDR1 MNHEY, CDR2 SVGEGT. J gave up 10 bases and V 6 bases, and 6 bases lay outside the gene matches. This CDR3 is built from 12 residues. A J-beta primer mix and a sample-barcoded 5' primer were used in a second PCR of roughly 6 to 12 cycles. From the 5' RACE reads, TCRdb called clonotypes with MiXCR, one entry per CDR3 protein. Of roughly 730,000 distinct CDR3 sequences in the sample, approximately 60% are singletons; the top ten hold under 30%. The study, taken as a whole, reports: Long-lived donors carried more naive CD4+ cells and greater diversity than aged donors. Naive T cell percentage strongly correlated with TCR beta diversity.

Regarding this clonotype: Its antigen remains unknown.

Sequenced input: blood. The sequence derives from a man aged 35 to 55 in good health. This chain connects TRBV6-2 or TRBV6-3 to TRBJ2-1, with 7 bases identical to TRBD1. The DNA of the CDR3 is TGTGCCAGCAGACACAGGGGCTACGAGCAGTTCTTC. This gives the protein CASRHRGYEQFF.